This TCR beta chain was observed in a study of blood T cell repertoires in COVID-19. Study context: Collection of acute and convalescent COVID-19 samples took place in the United States, Italy and Spain. From T cells, B-cell-depleted T cells, or PBMCs came the material, which was cDNA or gDNA.

Per the authors' pipeline: Amplification of reference gene primers was used by the study to estimate nucleated cell counts. The assay was immunoSEQ multiplex PCR, and TCRdb's table has in-frame clones only and misses some. V, J and clone size were drawn from that table, and D and trimming were deduced from the DNA. The table records approximately 120,000 clones, just under 85% of them present only once. The V gene's germline CDR1 is SGHVS and CDR2 FQNEAQ. The germline V and J ends were trimmed by 1 base and 1 base, with 8 bases remaining between them. The length of the CDR3 is 16 residues. The rearrangement joins TRBV7-8 to TRBJ2-6, with TRBD2 as a possible D gene (5 bases). The specimen was peripheral blood. The clonotype was recovered from a human donor in a cohort sampled during active COVID-19. The CDR3, as DNA: TGTGCCAGCAGCTTAGAACCGGGGTCTGGGGCCAACGTCCTGACTTTC. This encodes CASSLEPGSGANVLTF.